The 2 T cell receptor beta chains below were found in one sample sequenced in a study of blood T cell repertoires in COVID-19. This table comes from immunoSEQ multiplex PCR, and its TCRdb copy is limited to in-frame clones, with some not included. The sample has roughly 250,000 clones; over 70% are singletons. The specimen was peripheral blood. These receptors all come from a human donor in a cohort sampled during active COVID-19.

V is TRBV21-1 and J is TRBJ2-3; TRBD2, the D gene given by the table, was not confirmed from the DNA. TRBV21-1 is annotated as a pseudogene. This CDR3 comprises 16 residues. CDR3 residues: CASNKRGFTSTDTQYF. DNA of the CDR3: TGTGCCAGCAACAAACGGGGTTTTACTAGCACAGATACGCAGTATTTT.

This clone was detected only a few times. The rearrangement uses TRBV11-2 and TRBJ1-4; TRBD1 aligns across 9 bases. Trimming removed 5 bases from V and 3 bases from J; junction bases left unmatched: 10. Germline-derived CDR1 and CDR2 are SGHAT and FQNNGV. This CDR3 comprises 17 residues. The CDR3 reads CASSPSNRGRSNEKLFF. DNA for the CDR3: TGTGCCAGCAGCCCAAGTAACAGGGGGCGGTCTAATGAAAAACTGTTTTTT.